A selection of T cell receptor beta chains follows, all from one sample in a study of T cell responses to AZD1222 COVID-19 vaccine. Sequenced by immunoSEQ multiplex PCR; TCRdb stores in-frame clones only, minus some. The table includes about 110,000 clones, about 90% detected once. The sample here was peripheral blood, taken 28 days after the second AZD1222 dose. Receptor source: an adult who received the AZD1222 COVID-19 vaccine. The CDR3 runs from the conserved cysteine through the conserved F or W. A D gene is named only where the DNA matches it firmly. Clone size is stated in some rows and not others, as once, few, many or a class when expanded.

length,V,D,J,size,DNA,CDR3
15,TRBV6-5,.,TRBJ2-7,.,TGTGCCAGCAGTTACTCGGGGGCGGAGACCGACGAGCAGTACTTC,CASSYSGAETDEQYF
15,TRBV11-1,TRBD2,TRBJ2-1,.,TGTGCCAGCAGCCTGGGGCGGGGGGGCTACAATGAGCAGTTCTTC,CASSLGRGGYNEQFF
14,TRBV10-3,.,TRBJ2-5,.,TGTGCCATCAGTGGGACGGGGAACCAAGAGACCCAGTACTTC,CAISGTGNQETQYF
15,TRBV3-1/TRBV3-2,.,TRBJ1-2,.,TGTGCCAGCAGCCAAGAGGCAGCCTCCTCCTATGGCTACACCTTC,CASSQEAASSYGYTF
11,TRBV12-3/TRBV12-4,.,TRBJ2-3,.,TGTGCCAGCAGTTTTGCTGGTTCTCAGTATTTT,CASSFAGSQYF
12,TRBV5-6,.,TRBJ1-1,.,TGTGCCAGCAGCGCGGGCTCCACTGAAGCTTTCTTT,CASSAGSTEAFF
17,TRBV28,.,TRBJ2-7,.,TGTGCCAGTACCTTGGCCCAGGGTAGAGGGGAGGAATACGAGCAGTACTTC,CASTLAQGRGEEYEQYF
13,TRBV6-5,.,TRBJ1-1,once,TGTGCCAGCAGCTTGCAACAGAACACTGAAGCTTTCTTT,CASSLQQNTEAFF
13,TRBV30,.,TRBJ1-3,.,TGTGCCTGGAGTGTGTGGCAAGGAAACACCATATATTTT,CAWSVWQGNTIYF
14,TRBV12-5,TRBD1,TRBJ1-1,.,TGTGCTAGTGGTTTAGGGACAGGGAACACTGAAGCTTTCTTT,CASGLGTGNTEAFF
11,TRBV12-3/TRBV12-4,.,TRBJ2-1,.,TGTGCCACAGAGGCATACAATGAGCAGTTCTTC,CATEAYNEQFF
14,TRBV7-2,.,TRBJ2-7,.,TGTGCCAGCAGCTTAAATTCGTGGTCCTACGAGCAGTACTTC,CASSLNSWSYEQYF
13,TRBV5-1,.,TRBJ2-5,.,TGCGCCAGCAGCTACGGACACGGGGAGACCCAGTACTTC,CASSYGHGETQYF
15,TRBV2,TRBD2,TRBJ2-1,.,TGTGCCAGCAGTTCTAGCGGGGGGGACTACAATGAGCAGTTCTTC,CASSSSGGDYNEQFF
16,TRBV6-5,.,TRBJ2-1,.,TGTGCCAGCAGTTACAATGGGGTGGGGAGATACAATGAGCAGTTCTTC,CASSYNGVGRYNEQFF
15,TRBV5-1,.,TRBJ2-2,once,TGCGCCAGCAGCTTCATTGCAGGGGAAACCGGGGAGCTGTTTTTT,CASSFIAGETGELFF
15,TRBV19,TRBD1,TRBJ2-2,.,TGTGCCAGTAGTATCGACAGGGTGCGCACCGGGGAGCTGTTTTTT,CASSIDRVRTGELFF
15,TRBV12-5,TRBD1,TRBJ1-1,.,TGTGCTAGTGGTTTGGCAGGGGGGCGTCGGACTGAAGCTTTCTTT,CASGLAGGRRTEAFF
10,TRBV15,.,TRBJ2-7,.,TGCGCAGGGCGGCGGCGGGAGCAGTACTTC,CAGRRREQYF
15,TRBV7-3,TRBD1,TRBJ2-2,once,TGTGCCAGCAGCTTAAGATCGACAGGGCCCGGGGAGCTGTTTTTT,CASSLRSTGPGELFF
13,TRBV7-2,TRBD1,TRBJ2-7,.,TGTGCCAGCAGCTGGGACAGGGACTACGAGCAGTACTTC,CASSWDRDYEQYF
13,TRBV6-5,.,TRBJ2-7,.,TGTGCCAGCAGTTATAGGGGCTCCTACGAGCAGTACTTC,CASSYRGSYEQYF
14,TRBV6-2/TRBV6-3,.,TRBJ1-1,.,TGTGCCAGCAGTTCCCCACTCCGGCGGACTGAAGCTTTCTTT,CASSSPLRRTEAFF